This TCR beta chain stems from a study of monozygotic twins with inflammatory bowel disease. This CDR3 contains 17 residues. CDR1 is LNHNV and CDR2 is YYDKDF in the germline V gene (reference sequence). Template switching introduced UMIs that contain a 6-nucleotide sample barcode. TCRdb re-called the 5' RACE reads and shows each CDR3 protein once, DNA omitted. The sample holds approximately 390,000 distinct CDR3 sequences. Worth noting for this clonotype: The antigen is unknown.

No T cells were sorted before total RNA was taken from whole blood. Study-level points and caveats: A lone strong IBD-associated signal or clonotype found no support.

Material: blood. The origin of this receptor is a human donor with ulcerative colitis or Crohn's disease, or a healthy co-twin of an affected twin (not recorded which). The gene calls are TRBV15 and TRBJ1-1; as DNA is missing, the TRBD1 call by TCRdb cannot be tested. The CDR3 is CATSRERAANRDPEAFF.